These 4 T cell receptor beta chains originate from one sample sequenced in a study of T cell responses to AZD1222 COVID-19 vaccine. The method was immunoSEQ multiplex PCR; TCRdb's version includes in-frame clones alone and lacks a portion of them. The repertoire holds about 220,000 clones, around 93% seen once, with 0.9% to 1.1% in the top ten. This material consisted of peripheral blood, taken on day 0 of MenACWY control vaccination. The receptor source for this set is an adult in good health.

This clone was recorded a few times. The V gene is TRBV7-9, the J gene TRBJ1-1; unclear D gene. Germline assignment: CDR1 SEHNR and CDR2 FQNEAQ (reference sequence). The length of the CDR3 is 11 residues. V lost 5 bases and J lost 3, with 4 bases in between. The DNA of the CDR3 is TGTGCCAGCAGCCGGGACACTGAAGCTTTCTTT. Translated: CASSRDTEAFF.

The chain couples TRBV18 to TRBJ2-3, with TRBD2 matching 14 bases. Unmatched junction bases numbered 3, after V lost 3 bases and J lost 4 bases. The V gene's germline CDR1 is KGHSH and CDR2 LQKENI. The CDR3 covers 16 residues. CDR3 amino acids: CASSPEGLAGADTQYF. The CDR3 DNA is TGTGCCAGCTCACCCGAGGGACTAGCGGGGGCAGATACGCAGTATTTT.

As concerns this clone: This sample includes further DNA sequences coding for the same CDR3. The CDR3 sequence is CASSQEMRGSREKLFF. The CDR3 coding sequence is TGTGCCAGCAGCCAGGAGATGAGGGGCTCGAGGGAAAAACTGTTTTTT. The rearrangement uses TRBV4-2 and TRBJ1-4, with D possibly being TRBD1 (5 bases). Germline V gene lookup returns CDR1 LGHNA and CDR2 YNFKEQ. Trimming left V 3 bases short and J 8 bases short, with 19 bases between. The CDR3 has 16 amino acids.

J is TRBJ1-2 and V is TRBV11-2; the D is unclear. V was clipped by 0 bases and J by 7 bases, with 12 bases between them. Germline V gene data show CDR1 as SGHAT and CDR2 as FQNNGV. The CDR3 sequence is 14 residues long. CDR3 bases: TGTGCCAGCAGCTTAGATCTTACTGCTCTTGGCTACACCTTC. The encoded protein is CASSLDLTALGYTF. Full variable domain (rest looked up from reference TRBV11-2 and TRBJ1-2): EAGVAQSPRYKIIEKRQSVAFWCNPISGHATLYWYQQILGQGPKLLIQFQNNGVVDDSQLPKDRFSAERLKGVDSTLKIQPAKLEDSAVYLCASSLDLTALGYTFGSGTRLTVV.